This TCR beta chain emerged from a study of T-cell memory formation after mild COVID-19. Overall study results and limits: CD4+ contracting clones were mainly CM and EM; CD8+ ones, EMRA. Prior to infection, memory already included some responding clones, suggesting cross-reactive memory joined.

For this clonotype: Its antigen is still unknown.

TCRdb passed the 5' RACE reads through MiXCR, listing each CDR3 protein once. The table lists about 260,000 distinct CDR3 sequences, 16% of them singletons. The CDR3 sequence is 14 residues long. V lost 1 base to trimming and J lost 3 bases; unmatched junction nucleotides: 3. The germline V gene has CDR1 SGHTA and CDR2 FQGNSA. V is TRBV7-2 and J is TRBJ2-7; 7 positions match TRBD1. This sequence was found in a young man who had mild COVID-19 (a few samples of this study predate the infection). Cell type and time point are not known. Sequencing was carried out using PBMCs or a T cell subset sorted from them (not recorded which). In nucleotides, the CDR3 is TGTGCCAGCAGCTTAGGGTGGACAGGCTACGAGCAGTACTTC. It specifies CASSLGWTGYEQYF.